This T cell receptor (beta chain) was sequenced for a study of blood T cell repertoires in COVID-19. Study at large: Donors in the United States, Italy and Spain gave samples during acute or convalescent COVID-19. Sample material is recorded as cDNA or gDNA derived from T cells, B-cell-depleted T cells, or PBMCs.

Per the study methods: For nucleated cells, counts were estimated from reference gene primer amplification. Some clones are missing from TCRdb's copy, which holds only in-frame ones; the method was immunoSEQ multiplex PCR. V and J calls and clone size follow that table, whereas D and trimming were derived from the DNA. The top ten hold around 4% of the sample, which has 300,000 to 450,000 clones, roughly 90% seen once. J was trimmed by 8 bases and V by 2 bases; bases with no gene match: 4. Germline CDR1 reads SGHTA; CDR2 reads FQGTGA. The CDR3 covers 13 residues. This sequence joins TRBV7-3 and TRBJ1-2, with 8 nucleotides matching TRBD1. Material for sequencing was peripheral blood. The sequence came from a woman aged 55 to 70 with COVID-19, enrolled during active disease. In DNA form, the CDR3 reads TGTGCCAGCAGCTTAGGACAGGGCGGGGGCTACACCTTC. Protein product: CASSLGQGGGYTF. The variable domain in full, with the rest retrieved from reference TRBV7-3 and TRBJ1-2, is GAGVSQTPSNKVTEKGKYVELRCDPISGHTALYWYRQSLGQGPEFLIYFQGTGAADDSGLPNDRFFAVRPEGSVSTLKIQRTERGDSAVYLCASSLGQGGGYTFGSGTRLTVV.